Following are 15 T cell receptor beta chains from one sample sequenced in a study of regulatory T cells in long-lasting Graves disease. Construction of the TCR beta libraries employed iRepertoire HTBI primers in conjunction with Arm-PCR of CDR3 regions. TCRdb re-derived calls from the multiplex PCR reads in MiXCR, one entry per CDR3 protein. The sample records about 460,000 distinct CDR3 sequences, 22% being singletons. As to time point: persistent/refractory GD, antithyroid drugs over 5 years with positive TRAb. TCR sequences were obtained from RNA taken from PBMCs. The specimen comprised peripheral blood mononuclear cells (PBMCs), sampled when the disease was refractory, from a patient treated with antithyroid drugs. The receptors here all came from a female donor with Graves disease.

The chain links TRBV5-8 to TRBJ2-7; D is unresolved. Germline assignment: CDR1 SGHTS and CDR2 YDEGEE. The CDR3 is made up of 11 amino acids. V lost 3 bases and J 12 bases, leaving 13 bases between the germline ends. CDR3 protein: CASSSWTPGYF. DNA for the CDR3: TGTGCCAGCAGCTCCTGGACCCCGGGGTACTTC.

Ten or more counts support this clonotype. V is TRBV6-1 and J is TRBJ1-1; 10 bases map to TRBD1. V was clipped by 5 bases and J by 5 bases; unmatched bases: 5. The CDR3 covers 14 residues. The germline V gene has CDR1 MNHNS and CDR2 SASEGT. The CDR3: CASSKGTGDTEAFF. The CDR3 DNA reads as TGTGCCAGCAGTAAGGGGACAGGGGATACTGAAGCTTTCTTT.

This clonotype was detected ten times or more. The chain couples TRBV12-3 or TRBV12-4 to TRBJ1-4; 10 bases line up with TRBD1. This CDR3 is built from 15 residues. Unmatched junction bases numbered 5, after V lost 5 bases and J lost 5 bases. The CDR3: CASSPSDRGNEKLFF. The CDR3, as DNA: TGTGCCAGCAGTCCATCGGACAGGGGGAATGAAAAACTGTTTTTT.

This clonotype has only a few counts. This may come from a read error, since a much larger clone is one base off. The chain combines TRBV11-3 with TRBJ2-5; perhaps TRBD2 as D (6 bases). V lost 5 bases, J lost 7 bases, and 17 bases lay in between. Per the germline V gene, CDR1 is SGHNT and CDR2 is YENEEA. CDR3 length equals 14 residues. CDR3 loop: CASSLRLQGGTQYF. CDR3 DNA: TGTGCCAGCAGCCTTAGATTGCAGGGAGGGACCCAGTACTTC. Based on the CDR3 plus reference TRBV11-3 and TRBJ2-5, the full variable domain is EAGVVQSPRYKIIEKKQPVAFWCNPISGHNTLYWYLQNLGQGPELLIRYENEEAVDDSQLPKDRFSAERLKGVDSTLKIQPAELGDSAVYLCASSLRLQGGTQYFGPGTRLLVL.

About this clonotype: One end of the junction varies from germline; a read error may be responsible. The chain employs TRBV7-9 and TRBJ1-1, with 7 bases lining up with TRBD1. The germline gives CDR1 SEHNR, CDR2 FQNEAQ (reference sequence). The CDR3 spans 14 residues. DNA for the CDR3: TGTGCCAGCAGCGAACTCAGGGGGAACACTGAGGCTTTCTTT. This sequence encodes CASSELRGNTEAFF.

This clonotype showed up just a few times. The chain employs TRBV6-2 or TRBV6-3 and TRBJ1-5; possibly TRBD1 for D (5 bases). Trimming removed 0 bases at V and 1 base at J, with 16 bases between. In germline, CDR1 is MNHEY, CDR2 SVGEGT. The CDR3 length is 18 residues. The CDR3 spells CASSYSPPRAGSNQPQHF. CDR3 coding DNA: TGTGCCAGCAGTTACTCGCCCCCTCGGGCAGGGAGCAATCAGCCCCAGCATTTT.

The chain employs TRBV19 and TRBJ2-3, with D possibly TRBD2 on 6 matching bases. The germline V gene encodes CDR1 LNHDA and CDR2 SQIVND (reference sequence). The CDR3 length is 16 residues. V was clipped by 6 bases and J by 3 bases, with 19 bases between them. For the CDR3, the DNA is TGTGCCAGTAGCTCCGCCCTCGGGGGAAGGACAGATACGCAGTATTTT. It specifies CASSSALGGRTDTQYF.

This clonotype showed up just a few times. This chain uses TRBV5-6 with TRBJ1-1; maybe TRBD1 (5 bases). The CDR3 extends over 15 amino acids. V was trimmed by 1 base and J by 0 bases, leaving 10 bases between them. CDR1 and CDR2 (germline): SGHDT, YYEEEE. CDR3 residues: CASSLTGIMNTEAFF. CDR3 bases: TGTGCCAGCAGCTTGACAGGTATCATGAACACTGAAGCTTTCTTT. The full variable domain, completed using reference TRBV5-6 and TRBJ1-1, is DAGVTQSPTHLIKTRGQQVTLRCSPKSGHDTVSWYQQALGQGPQFIFQYYEEEERQRGNFPDRFSGHQFPNYSSELNVNALLLGDSALYLCASSLTGIMNTEAFFGQGTRLTVV.

This clonotype was seen ten or more times. This chain connects TRBV9 to TRBJ2-7; D remains ambiguous. The CDR3 totals 12 residues. The V and J ends lost 4 bases and 5 bases respectively, with 10 bases between them. CDR1 and CDR2 from the germline V gene are SGDLS and YYNGEE. The CDR3 is CASSPRPNEQYF. CDR3 sequence (DNA): TGTGCCAGCAGCCCCCGCCCGAACGAGCAGTACTTC.

The chain combines TRBV29-1 with TRBJ2-7; D unclear. V was pared by 4 bases and J by 1 base, with 8 bases between. In germline, CDR1 is SQVTM, CDR2 ANQGSEA. CDR3 length: 12 amino acids. For the CDR3, the DNA is TGCAGCGTTGCGGGTTTTTCCTACGAGCAGTACTTC. It translates to CSVAGFSYEQYF.

At least ten counts were recorded for this clonotype. The chain employs TRBV20-1 and TRBJ2-7, with 7 bases aligning to TRBD2. The CDR3 is made up of 11 amino acids. The germline V gene has CDR1 DFQATT and CDR2 SNEGSKA (reference sequence). The CDR3 DNA follows: TGCTCGGGCGGGAGTTCCTACGAGCAGTACTTC. This encodes CSGGSSYEQYF.

The V call is TRBV6-2 or TRBV6-3, the J call TRBJ2-1; 8 nucleotides line up with TRBD1. The CDR3 loop spans 13 amino acids. The V gene end was trimmed by 6 bases and the J gene end by 7 bases; junction bases not matched to a gene: 5. Germline loops: CDR1 MNHEY, CDR2 SVGEGT. The chain's CDR3 is CASRATGGNEQFF. CDR3 bases: TGTGCCAGCAGAGCCACAGGGGGTAATGAGCAGTTCTTC.

This clonotype was seen many times. The V and J genes are TRBV28 and TRBJ2-7, with D possibly TRBD2 on 5 matching bases. The CDR3 contains 13 residues. V lost 6 bases and J lost 7, with 16 bases in between. Per the germline V gene, CDR1 is MDHEN and CDR2 is SYDVKM. The CDR3 spells CASRLRGTGEQYF. The CDR3 nucleotides are TGTGCCAGCAGACTCCGGGGAACGGGGGAGCAGTACTTC.

The chain couples TRBV6-1 to TRBJ2-4; D possibly uses TRBD1 or TRBD2 (5 bases each). With 4 bases removed from V and 0 bases from J, the gap between germline ends came to 13 bases. Germline CDR1 and CDR2: MNHNS and SASEGT. CDR3 size: 16 residues. The chain's CDR3 is CASSANSRGAKNIQYF. CDR3 nucleotide sequence: TGTGCCAGCAGTGCCAATTCGAGGGGAGCCAAAAACATTCAGTACTTC.

The table lists this clonotype with a few counts. The chain couples TRBV19 to TRBJ2-2; D remains unclear. Trimming took off 4 bases at V and 3 bases at J, with 3 bases between the two ends. The germline V gene has CDR1 LNHDA and CDR2 SQIVND (reference sequence). This CDR3 is 12 amino acids long. The DNA of the CDR3 is TGTGCCAGTAGTACACACACCGGGGAGCTGTTTTTT. Translation gives CASSTHTGELFF.